A selection of T cell receptor beta chains follows, all from one sample in a study of blood T cell repertoires in COVID-19. TCRdb's table, derived via immunoSEQ multiplex PCR, lists solely in-frame clones and lacks some. Of 200,000 to 300,000 clones in the sample, 75% to 90% were seen once. Material: peripheral blood. The source is a woman between 25 and 40 years old who had recovered from COVID-19. CDR3s include the opening cysteine and the closing phenylalanine or tryptophan. A D gene is named only where the DNA matches it firmly. Rows give clone size only sometimes, using once, few, many, or a class for an expanded clone.

clone_size	v_call	j_call	cdr3_length	d_call	cdr3_aa	cdr3_nt
NA	TRBV4-1	TRBJ2-7	20	TRBD2	CASSQDGPRGGFSFLYEQYF	TGCGCCAGCAGCCAAGACGGCCCGCGGGGGGGCTTCAGTTTTCTATACGAGCAGTACTTC
NA	TRBV12-5	TRBJ2-7	14	TRBD1	CASGLGTGYNEQYF	TGTGCTAGTGGTTTGGGGACAGGGTACAATGAGCAGTACTTC
once	TRBV19	TRBJ1-6	16	TRBD1	CASSNTPGQRNSPLHF	TGTGCCAGTAGTAACACACCGGGACAGAGGAATTCACCCCTCCACTTT
NA	TRBV10-3	TRBJ2-1	19	TRBD2	CAIRDPGTSGGSSYNEQFF	TGTGCCATCAGGGATCCCGGGACTAGCGGGGGGTCCTCCTACAATGAGCAGTTCTTC
NA	TRBV4-1	TRBJ1-2	16	TRBD1	CASSPSGDRVGRGYTF	TGCGCCAGCAGCCCTTCGGGTGACAGGGTTGGACGGGGCTACACCTTC
NA	TRBV3-1/TRBV3-2	TRBJ1-4	13	TRBD1	CASSRTGEEKLFF	TGTGCCAGCAGCCGCACAGGGGAAGAAAAACTGTTTTTT
NA	TRBV5-5	TRBJ2-1	14	TRBD2	CASSSIGGDNEQFF	TGTGCCAGCAGCTCAATTGGGGGGGACAATGAGCAGTTCTTC
NA	TRBV7-9	TRBJ1-6	16	NA	CASSPQGSTSNSPLHF	TGTGCCAGCAGCCCCCAGGGGTCGACAAGTAATTCACCCCTCCACTTT
NA	TRBV7-9	TRBJ2-7	16	TRBD1	CASSVQTQGANYEQYF	TGTGCCAGCAGCGTACAGACACAGGGGGCTAATTACGAGCAGTACTTC
NA	TRBV5-4	TRBJ2-7	14	NA	CASSLSRQGGEQYF	TGTGCCAGCAGCTTATCTAGGCAGGGTGGCGAGCAGTACTTC
NA	TRBV18	TRBJ1-2	13	NA	CASSPTQTSGYTF	TGTGCCAGCTCACCAACACAGACCAGCGGCTACACCTTC
NA	TRBV24-1	TRBJ1-5	10	NA	CATRNKPQHF	TGTGCCACCCGTAATAAGCCCCAGCATTTT
NA	TRBV9	TRBJ2-5	15	TRBD1	CASSVSTGMGETQYF	TGTGCCAGCAGCGTTTCGACAGGGATGGGGGAGACCCAGTACTTC
NA	TRBV5-6	TRBJ2-1	13	TRBD1	CASSRMTGFEQFF	TGTGCCAGCAGCCGGATGACAGGGTTCGAGCAGTTCTTC
NA	TRBV10-1	TRBJ2-7	14	NA	CAANQGKIRYEQYF	TGCGCCGCCAATCAGGGGAAGATAAGGTACGAGCAGTACTTC
NA	TRBV4-3	TRBJ1-2	16	TRBD1	CASSQKWDRGEDGYTF	TGCGCCAGCAGCCAAAAATGGGACAGGGGAGAGGATGGCTACACCTTC
NA	TRBV19	TRBJ2-7	14	NA	CASSIGRLSYEQYF	TGTGCCAGTAGTATCGGCAGGTTATCCTACGAGCAGTACTTC
NA	TRBV12-3/TRBV12-4	TRBJ2-1	10	NA	CASMGRGQFF	TGTGCCAGCATGGGCAGGGGGCAGTTCTTC
NA	TRBV5-6	TRBJ2-7	14	TRBD2	CASSSGLARYEQYF	TGTGCCAGCAGCTCAGGACTAGCTAGGTACGAGCAGTACTTC
NA	TRBV3-1/TRBV3-2	TRBJ2-1	15	NA	CASSQDRGTYNEQFF	TGTGCCAGCAGCCAAGACAGGGGCACCTACAATGAGCAGTTCTTC
NA	TRBV2	TRBJ2-7	12	NA	CASSEGRYEQYF	TGTGCCAGCAGTGAAGGCCGGTACGAGCAGTACTTC
once	TRBV9	TRBJ2-5	15	TRBD2	CASSNPSGGVKTQYF	TGTGCCAGCAGCAACCCTAGCGGGGGGGTCAAGACCCAGTACTTC
NA	TRBV13	TRBJ2-3	17	TRBD2	CASSFPFEGGGSDTQYF	TGTGCCAGCAGCTTTCCATTTGAGGGCGGGGGGTCAGATACGCAGTATTTT
NA	TRBV5-1	TRBJ2-5	12	NA	CASSFWGETQYF	TGCGCCAGCAGCTTCTGGGGCGAGACCCAGTACTTC
NA	TRBV4-1	TRBJ2-7	15	NA	CASSLEGLANYEQYF	TGCGCCAGCAGCCTAGAGGGACTGGCCAATTACGAGCAGTACTTC
NA	TRBV21-1	TRBJ2-7	17	NA	CASSKRGRGRDLGEQYF	TGTGCCAGCAGCAAAAGGGGTCGAGGGCGGGACCTCGGGGAGCAGTACTTC
NA	TRBV6-5	TRBJ2-7	13	NA	CASSYGQNYEQYF	TGTGCCAGCAGTTACGGGCAGAACTACGAGCAGTACTTC
once	TRBV5-4	TRBJ2-7	16	NA	CASSLFADPKGYEQYF	TGTGCCAGCAGCTTATTCGCAGACCCGAAGGGGTACGAGCAGTACTTC
few	TRBV7-6	TRBJ2-2	15	NA	CASSNPGQNTGELFF	TGTGCCAGCAGTAACCCCGGACAGAACACCGGGGAGCTGTTTTTT
NA	TRBV7-3	TRBJ2-2	16	NA	CASSSPWTENTGELFF	TGTGCCAGCAGCTCCCCCTGGACAGAGAACACCGGGGAGCTGTTTTTT
NA	TRBV11-1	TRBJ2-2	16	TRBD1	CASSLGGQGTGGELFF	TGTGCCAGCAGCTTAGGAGGACAGGGTACGGGCGGGGAGCTGTTTTTT
NA	TRBV21-1	TRBJ2-5	13	NA	CASSKGTGETQYF	TGTGCCAGCAGCAAAGGAACCGGGGAGACCCAGTACTTC
NA	TRBV5-6	TRBJ1-4	14	NA	CASSPQGPNEKLFF	TGTGCCAGCAGCCCACAGGGTCCTAATGAAAAACTGTTTTTT
NA	TRBV15	TRBJ1-1	16	NA	CATSNRRGVGLDEAFF	TGTGCCACCAGCAACCGTCGGGGGGTAGGTCTAGATGAAGCTTTCTTT
NA	TRBV7-3	TRBJ1-2	15	NA	CASSPSPGQLNGYTF	TGTGCCAGCAGCCCCTCCCCGGGACAACTTAATGGCTACACCTTC
NA	TRBV10-2	TRBJ2-1	14	TRBD2	CASSEGTSGNEQFF	TGCGCCAGCAGTGAAGGGACTAGCGGCAATGAGCAGTTCTTC
NA	TRBV5-6	TRBJ1-2	11	TRBD1	CASSRDRAYTF	TGTGCCAGCAGCCGGGACAGGGCCTACACCTTC
NA	TRBV10-3	TRBJ2-7	17	TRBD2	CAISESIIRRGGYEQYF	TGTGCCATCAGTGAGTCGATAATCCGGCGGGGGGGGTACGAGCAGTACTTC
NA	TRBV18	TRBJ1-4	14	TRBD1	CASSQGGAGEKLFF	TGTGCCAGCTCACAAGGGGGCGCAGGAGAAAAACTGTTTTTT
NA	TRBV10-1	TRBJ1-3	19	TRBD1	CASSEKGDRVGFSGNTIYF	TGCGCCAGCAGTGAGAAAGGGGACAGGGTGGGTTTTTCTGGAAACACCATATATTTT
NA	TRBV10-3	TRBJ1-1	18	TRBD1	CAISERGTGKSSGTEAFF	TGTGCCATCAGTGAGCGGGGGACAGGGAAATCGTCGGGCACTGAAGCTTTCTTT
NA	TRBV4-2	TRBJ2-1	16	TRBD2	CASSQEKAGGPHEQFF	TGTGCCAGCAGCCAAGAGAAAGCGGGGGGGCCCCATGAGCAGTTCTTC